This T cell receptor beta chain stems from a study of blood T cell repertoires in COVID-19. Across the study: Acute and convalescent COVID-19 samples came from the United States, Italy and Spain.

V was clipped by 4 bases and J by 1 base; unmatched bases: 9. The germline CDR1 and CDR2 sequences are SGHNT and YYREEE (reference sequence). The CDR3 consists of 16 residues. Measured with immunoSEQ multiplex PCR; TCRdb has only the in-frame clones, and not every one. Among about 200,000 clones, about nine tenths were seen once, and the ten largest hold 0.45% to 0.65%. Material for sequencing was peripheral blood. The chain links TRBV5-4 to TRBJ2-5; 8 bases line up with TRBD2. This sequence was found in a man aged 50 to 59 with acute or convalescent COVID-19. The CDR3 bases are TGTGCCAGCAGCAGGAGGAGCGGGAGCGGCCAAGAGACCCAGTACTTC. Translated, it gives CASSRRSGSGQETQYF.